The 11 T cell receptor beta chains presented below share a single source sample, sequenced in a study of cytomegalovirus exposure and HLA in healthy donors. This PCR relied on a set of 60 Vbeta primers and 13 Jbeta primers. Assay: immunoSEQ multiplex PCR; the TCRdb copy retains only in-frame clones and omits some. This table has about 190,000 clones, around 80% appearing once. The specimen was PBMCs. The receptors come from a man in his forties or fifties in good health and CMV-seropositive.

The rearrangement joins TRBV7-3 to TRBJ1-1; D remains unclear. Germline CDR1 SGHTA, CDR2 FQGTGA. Trimming shortened V by 4 bases and J by 2 bases, and 11 bases separated the two germline ends. CDR3 size: 14 residues. In nucleotides, the CDR3 is TGTGCCAGCAGCTCCTGGGCGGGAAACACTGAAGCTTTCTTT. Its protein product is CASSSWAGNTEAFF.

This clone was seen once. V usage is TRBV6-1 and J usage is TRBJ2-1, with 9 positions matching TRBD1. Germline loops: CDR1 MNHNS, CDR2 SASEGT. Trimming removed 2 bases from V and 8 bases from J; junction bases left unmatched: 4. This CDR3 comprises 14 residues. The CDR3 nucleotides are TGTGCCAGCAGTGAATTTAGGACAGGGGATGAGCAGTTCTTC. This codes for CASSEFRTGDEQFF.

This clone turned up a few times. The rearrangement uses TRBV29-1 and TRBJ1-1; TRBD1 agrees at 7 bases. The trim removed 6 bases at V and 1 base at J, leaving 20 bases unmatched. This CDR3 comprises 18 residues. CDR1 is SQVTM, CDR2 ANQGSEA, per germline. CDR3 loop: CSVVGEGQALLWNTEAFF. CDR3 coding DNA: TGCAGCGTCGTCGGTGAAGGACAGGCTCTTTTGTGGAACACTGAAGCTTTCTTT.

There are a few counts of this clone. V usage is TRBV7-2 and J usage is TRBJ2-3; D is possibly TRBD1 (6 bases). Looked up from germline, CDR1 is SGHTA and CDR2 is FQGNSA. The CDR3 is made up of 14 amino acids. Trimming removed 10 bases from V and 0 bases from J, with 14 bases in between. The CDR3 region is CATCWGLSTDTQYF. Written as DNA, the CDR3 is TGTGCCACTTGCTGGGGGCTTAGCACAGATACGCAGTATTTT. The full variable domain, rest sourced from reference TRBV7-2 and TRBJ2-3, is GAGVSQSPSNKVTEKGKDVELRCDPISGHTALYWYRQSLGQGLEFLIYFQGNSAPDKSGLPSDRFSAERTGGSVSTLTIQRTQQEDSAVYLCATCWGLSTDTQYFGPGTRLTVL.

The V and J genes are TRBV6-6 and TRBJ1-2, with TRBD1 identical over 7 bases. The CDR3 extends over 12 amino acids. The germline gives CDR1 MNHNY, CDR2 SVGAGI (reference sequence). Losses at the gene ends were 6 bases for V and 5 bases for J; bases not matched to a gene: 3. The CDR3 DNA sequence: TGTGCCAGCAGCCCGACAGGGTATGGCTACACCTTC. Amino acids: CASSPTGYGYTF.

The CDR3 region has the DNA TGTGCCAGCAGCGTGGCGGGAAACGGCTACGAGCAGTACTTC. It codes for CASSVAGNGYEQYF. The rearrangement joins TRBV9 to TRBJ2-7, with D tentatively TRBD2 (6 bases). Germline V lookup: CDR1 SGDLS, CDR2 YYNGEE. Trimming pared 2 bases from V and 3 bases from J, leaving 12 bases between. CDR3 size: 14 residues.

This clone was seen once. The chain recombines TRBV20-1 with TRBJ2-3; a possible D gene is TRBD2 (6 bases). In germline, CDR1 is DFQATT, CDR2 SNEGSKA (reference sequence). The CDR3 sequence is 11 residues long. Deletions cut 6 bases from V and 10 bases from J, with 14 bases between. The CDR3 reads CSAPRGGAQYF. CDR3 in DNA: TGCAGTGCCCCCCGAGGCGGGGCGCAGTATTTT.

Note on this clone: The germline gene is not matched at one end of the junction; a read error may be the cause. This chain connects TRBV7-7 to TRBJ2-5, with 7 bases that match TRBD1. Germline V gene lookup returns CDR1 SSHAT and CDR2 FNYEAQ (reference sequence). The CDR3 is made up of 14 amino acids. The CDR3 region is CASSFQGDPETQYF. CDR3 sequence (DNA): TGTGCTAGCAGCTTTCAGGGGGATCCGGAGACCCAGTACTTC.

The rearrangement joins TRBV5-1 to TRBJ2-3; a weak D match, TRBD2 (5 bases). CDR1 is SGHRS, CDR2 YFSETQ, per germline. V dropped 3 bases and J dropped 0 bases, with 11 bases sitting between them. The CDR3 runs to 15 residues. CDR3 sequence: CASSSSGASTDTQYF. CDR3 in DNA: TGCGCCAGCAGCTCCAGCGGTGCTAGCACAGATACGCAGTATTTT.

The rearrangement joins TRBV21-1 to TRBJ2-6; the D call of TRBD2 is as the table states it, not checked on the DNA. TRBV21-1 is marked as a pseudogene. CDR3 length equals 17 residues. The CDR3 DNA reads TGTGCCAGCAGCCCGTCGAAGGAGGGGCTTGGGGCCAACGTCCTGACTTTC. This translates into CASSPSKEGLGANVLTF.

The V and J genes are TRBV27 and TRBJ2-2; 9 nucleotides align to TRBD2. Trimming removed 7 bases from V and 7 bases from J; junction bases left unmatched: 10. This CDR3 has 15 residues. Germline loops: CDR1 MNHEY, CDR2 SMNVEV (reference sequence). The CDR3 DNA follows: TGTGCCAGCAACGTCCTAGCGGGGTCGGGCGGGGAGCTGTTTTTT. Protein product: CASNVLAGSGGELFF.